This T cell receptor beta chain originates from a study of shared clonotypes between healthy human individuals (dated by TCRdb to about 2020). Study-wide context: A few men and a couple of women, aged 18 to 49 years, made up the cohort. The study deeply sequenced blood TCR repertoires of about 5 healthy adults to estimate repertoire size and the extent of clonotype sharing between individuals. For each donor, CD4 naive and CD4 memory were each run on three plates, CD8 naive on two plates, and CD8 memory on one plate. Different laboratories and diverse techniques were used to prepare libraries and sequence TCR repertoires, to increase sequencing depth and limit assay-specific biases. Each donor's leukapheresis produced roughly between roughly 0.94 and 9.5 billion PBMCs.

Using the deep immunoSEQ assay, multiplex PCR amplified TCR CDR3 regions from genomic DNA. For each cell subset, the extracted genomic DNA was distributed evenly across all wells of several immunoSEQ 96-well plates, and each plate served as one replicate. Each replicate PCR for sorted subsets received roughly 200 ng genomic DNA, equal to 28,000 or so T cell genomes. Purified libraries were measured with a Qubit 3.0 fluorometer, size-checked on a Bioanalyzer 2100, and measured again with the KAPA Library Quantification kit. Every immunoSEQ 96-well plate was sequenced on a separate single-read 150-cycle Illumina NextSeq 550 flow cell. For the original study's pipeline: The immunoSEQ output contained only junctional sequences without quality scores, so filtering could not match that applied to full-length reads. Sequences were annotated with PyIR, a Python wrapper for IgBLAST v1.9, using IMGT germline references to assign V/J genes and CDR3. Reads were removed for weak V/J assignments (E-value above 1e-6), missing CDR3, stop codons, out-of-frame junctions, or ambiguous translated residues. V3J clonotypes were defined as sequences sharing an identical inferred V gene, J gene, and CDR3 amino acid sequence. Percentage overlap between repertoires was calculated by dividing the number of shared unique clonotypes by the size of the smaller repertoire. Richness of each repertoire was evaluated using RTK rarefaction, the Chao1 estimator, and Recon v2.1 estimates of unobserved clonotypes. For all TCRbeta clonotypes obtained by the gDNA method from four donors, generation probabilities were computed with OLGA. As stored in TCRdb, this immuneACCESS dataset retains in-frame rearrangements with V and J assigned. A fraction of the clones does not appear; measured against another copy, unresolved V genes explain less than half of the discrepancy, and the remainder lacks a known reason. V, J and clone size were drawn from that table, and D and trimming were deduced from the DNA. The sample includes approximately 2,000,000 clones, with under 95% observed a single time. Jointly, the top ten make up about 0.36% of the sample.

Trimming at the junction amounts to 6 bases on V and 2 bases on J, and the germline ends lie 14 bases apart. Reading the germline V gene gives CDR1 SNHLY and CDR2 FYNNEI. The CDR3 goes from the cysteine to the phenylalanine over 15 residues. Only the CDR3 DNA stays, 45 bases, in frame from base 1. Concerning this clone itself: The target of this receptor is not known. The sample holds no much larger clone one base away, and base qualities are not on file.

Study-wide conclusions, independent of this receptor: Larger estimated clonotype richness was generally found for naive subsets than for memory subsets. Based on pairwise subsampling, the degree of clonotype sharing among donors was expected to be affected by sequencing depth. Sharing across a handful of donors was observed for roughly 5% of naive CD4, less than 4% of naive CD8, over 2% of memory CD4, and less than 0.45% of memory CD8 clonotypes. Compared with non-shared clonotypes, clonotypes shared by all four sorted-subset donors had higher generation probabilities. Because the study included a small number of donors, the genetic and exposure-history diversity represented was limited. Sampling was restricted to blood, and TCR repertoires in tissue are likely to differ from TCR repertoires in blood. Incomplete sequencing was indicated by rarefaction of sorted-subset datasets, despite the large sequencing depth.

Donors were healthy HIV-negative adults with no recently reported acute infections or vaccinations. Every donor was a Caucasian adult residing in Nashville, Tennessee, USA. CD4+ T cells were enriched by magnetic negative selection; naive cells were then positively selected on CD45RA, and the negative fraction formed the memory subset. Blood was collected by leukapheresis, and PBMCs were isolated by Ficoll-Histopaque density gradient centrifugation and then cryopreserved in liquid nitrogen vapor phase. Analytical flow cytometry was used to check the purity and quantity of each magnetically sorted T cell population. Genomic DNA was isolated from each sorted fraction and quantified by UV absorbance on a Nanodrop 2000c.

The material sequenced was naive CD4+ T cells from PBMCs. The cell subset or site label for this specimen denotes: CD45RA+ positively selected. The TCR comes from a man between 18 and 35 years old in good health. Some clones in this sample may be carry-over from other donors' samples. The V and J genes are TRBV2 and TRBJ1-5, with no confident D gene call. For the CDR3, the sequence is CASSIILTGNQPQHF. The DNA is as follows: TGTGCCAGCAGCATTATTCTAACGGGCAATCAGCCCCAGCATTTT.